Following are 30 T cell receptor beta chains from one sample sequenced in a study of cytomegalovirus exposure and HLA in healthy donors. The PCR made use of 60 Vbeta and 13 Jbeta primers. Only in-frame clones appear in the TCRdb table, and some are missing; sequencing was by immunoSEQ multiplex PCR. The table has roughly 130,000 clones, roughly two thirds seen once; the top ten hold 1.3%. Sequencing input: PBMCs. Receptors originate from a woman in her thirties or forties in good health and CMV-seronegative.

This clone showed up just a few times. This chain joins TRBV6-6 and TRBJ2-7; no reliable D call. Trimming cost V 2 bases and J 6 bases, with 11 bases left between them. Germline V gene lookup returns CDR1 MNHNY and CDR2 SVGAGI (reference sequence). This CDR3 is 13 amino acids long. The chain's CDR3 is CASSYVPRGEQYV. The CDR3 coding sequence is TGTGCCAGCAGTTACGTGCCACGAGGCGAGCAGTACGTC.

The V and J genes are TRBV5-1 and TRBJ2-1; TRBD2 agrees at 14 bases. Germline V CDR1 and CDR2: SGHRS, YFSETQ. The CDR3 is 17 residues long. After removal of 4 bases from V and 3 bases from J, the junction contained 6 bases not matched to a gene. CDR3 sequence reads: CASSPGLAGGLYNEQFF. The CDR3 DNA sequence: TGCGCCAGCAGCCCCGGACTAGCGGGGGGTCTCTACAATGAGCAGTTCTTC.

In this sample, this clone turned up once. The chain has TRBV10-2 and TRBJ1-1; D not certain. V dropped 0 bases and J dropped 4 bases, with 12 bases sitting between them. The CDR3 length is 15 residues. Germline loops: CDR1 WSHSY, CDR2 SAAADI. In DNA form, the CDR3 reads TGCGCCAGCAGTGAGTCGGTCAGTATTGCCACTGAAGCTTTCTTT. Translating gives CASSESVSIATEAFF.

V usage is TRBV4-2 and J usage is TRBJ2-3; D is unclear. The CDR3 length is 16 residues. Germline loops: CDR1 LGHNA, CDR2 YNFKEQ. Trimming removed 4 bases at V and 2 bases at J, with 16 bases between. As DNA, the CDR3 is TGTGCCAGCAGCCTGATATTAGGAGATCTCACAGATACGCAGTATTTT. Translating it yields CASSLILGDLTDTQYF.

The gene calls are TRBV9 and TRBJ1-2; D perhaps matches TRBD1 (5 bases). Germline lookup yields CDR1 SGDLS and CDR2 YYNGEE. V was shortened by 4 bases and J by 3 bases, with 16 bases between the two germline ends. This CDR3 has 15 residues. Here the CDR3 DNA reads TGTGCCAGCAGCCCCTCCGTCGGGGGTCACTATGGCTACACCTTC. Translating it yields CASSPSVGGHYGYTF.

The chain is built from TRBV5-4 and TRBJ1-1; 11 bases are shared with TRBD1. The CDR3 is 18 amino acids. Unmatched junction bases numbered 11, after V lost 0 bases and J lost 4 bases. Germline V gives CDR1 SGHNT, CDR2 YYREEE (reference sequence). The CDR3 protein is CASSLDGWTGGSGTEAFF. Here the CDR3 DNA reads TGTGCCAGCAGCTTGGATGGGTGGACAGGGGGCTCGGGCACTGAAGCTTTCTTT.

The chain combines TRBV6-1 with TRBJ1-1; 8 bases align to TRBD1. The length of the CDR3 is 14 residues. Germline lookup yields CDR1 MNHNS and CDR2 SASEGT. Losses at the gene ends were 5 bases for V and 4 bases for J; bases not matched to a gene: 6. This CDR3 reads CASSRTGSRTEAFF. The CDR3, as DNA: TGTGCCAGCAGTAGGACAGGGAGTCGCACTGAAGCTTTCTTT.

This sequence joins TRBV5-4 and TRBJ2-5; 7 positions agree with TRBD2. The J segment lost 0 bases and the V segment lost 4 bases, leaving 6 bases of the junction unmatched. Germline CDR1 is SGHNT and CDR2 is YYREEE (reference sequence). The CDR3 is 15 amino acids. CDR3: CASSLQGGYQETQYF. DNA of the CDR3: TGTGCCAGCAGCCTCCAGGGAGGGTACCAAGAGACCCAGTACTTC. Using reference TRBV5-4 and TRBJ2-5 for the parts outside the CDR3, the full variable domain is ETGVTQSPTHLIKTRGQQVTLRCSSQSGHNTVSWYQQALGQGPQFIFQYYREEENGRGNFPPRFSGLQFPNYSSELNVNALELDDSALYLCASSLQGGYQETQYFGPGTRLLVL.

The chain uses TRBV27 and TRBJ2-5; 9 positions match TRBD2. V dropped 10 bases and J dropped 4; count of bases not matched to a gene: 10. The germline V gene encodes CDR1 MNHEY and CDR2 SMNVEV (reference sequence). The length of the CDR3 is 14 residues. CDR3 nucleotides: TGTGCCACCAAAGGGCTAGCGGGGACAGAGACCCAGTACTTC. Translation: CATKGLAGTETQYF.

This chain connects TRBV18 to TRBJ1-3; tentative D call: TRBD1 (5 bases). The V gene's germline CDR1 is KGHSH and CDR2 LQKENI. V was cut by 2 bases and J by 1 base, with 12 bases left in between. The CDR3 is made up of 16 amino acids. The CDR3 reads CASSPDNRGSGNTIYF. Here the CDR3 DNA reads TGTGCCAGCTCACCAGATAATAGGGGATCTGGAAACACCATATATTTT.

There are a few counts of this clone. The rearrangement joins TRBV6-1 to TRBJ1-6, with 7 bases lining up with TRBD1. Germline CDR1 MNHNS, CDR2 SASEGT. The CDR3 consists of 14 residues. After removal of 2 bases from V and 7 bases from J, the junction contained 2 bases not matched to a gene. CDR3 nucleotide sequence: TGTGCCAGCAGTGAACAGGGGGAAAATTCACCCCTCCACTTT. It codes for CASSEQGENSPLHF.

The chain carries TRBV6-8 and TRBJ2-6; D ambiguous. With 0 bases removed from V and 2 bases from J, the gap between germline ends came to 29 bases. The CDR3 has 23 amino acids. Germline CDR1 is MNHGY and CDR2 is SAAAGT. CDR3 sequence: CASSYSRVGKGSSLRTGANVLTF. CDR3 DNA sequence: TGTGCCAGCAGTTACTCGAGAGTGGGCAAAGGCAGTTCCCTAAGGACTGGGGCCAACGTCCTGACTTTC.

CDR3 region: CASSLDSGYGYTF. For the CDR3, the DNA is TGCGCCAGCAGCTTGGACTCGGGGTATGGCTACACCTTC. The V gene is TRBV5-1, the J gene TRBJ1-2, with D uncertain. Germline lookup yields CDR1 SGHRS and CDR2 YFSETQ. The length of the CDR3 is 13 residues. V lost 0 bases to trimming and J lost 5 bases, with 8 bases between them.

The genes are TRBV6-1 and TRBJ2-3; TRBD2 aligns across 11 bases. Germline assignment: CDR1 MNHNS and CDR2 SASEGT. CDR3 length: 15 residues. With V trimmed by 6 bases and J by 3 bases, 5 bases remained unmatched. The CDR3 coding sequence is TGTGCCAGCAGATCGTCTAGCGGGGGGACAGATACGCAGTATTTT. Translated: CASRSSSGGTDTQYF.

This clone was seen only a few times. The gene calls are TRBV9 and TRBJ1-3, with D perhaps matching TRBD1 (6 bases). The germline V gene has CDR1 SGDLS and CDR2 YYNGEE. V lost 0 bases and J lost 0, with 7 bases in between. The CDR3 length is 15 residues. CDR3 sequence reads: CASSVGGHSGNTIYF. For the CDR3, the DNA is TGTGCCAGCAGCGTAGGGGGGCACTCTGGAAACACCATATATTTT.

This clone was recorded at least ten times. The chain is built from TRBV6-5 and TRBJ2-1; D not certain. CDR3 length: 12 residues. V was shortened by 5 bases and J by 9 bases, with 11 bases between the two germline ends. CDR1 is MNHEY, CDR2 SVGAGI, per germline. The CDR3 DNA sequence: TGTGCCAGCAGTAACCCCTTCGGTGAGCAGTTCTTC. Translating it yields CASSNPFGEQFF.

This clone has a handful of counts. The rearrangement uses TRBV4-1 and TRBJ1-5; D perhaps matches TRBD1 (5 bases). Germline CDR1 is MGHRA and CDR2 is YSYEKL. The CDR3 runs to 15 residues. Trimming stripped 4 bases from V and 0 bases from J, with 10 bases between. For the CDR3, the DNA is TGCGCCAGCAGCCGACCAGGGCATAGCAATCAGCCCCAGCATTTT. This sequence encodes CASSRPGHSNQPQHF.

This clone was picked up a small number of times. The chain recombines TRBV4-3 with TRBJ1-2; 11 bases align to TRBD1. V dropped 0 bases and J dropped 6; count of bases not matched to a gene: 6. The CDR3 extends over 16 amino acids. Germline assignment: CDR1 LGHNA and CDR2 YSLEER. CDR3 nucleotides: TGCGCCAGCAGCCAAGAGAGGACAGGGGGCGTTGATGGCTACACCTTC. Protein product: CASSQERTGGVDGYTF.

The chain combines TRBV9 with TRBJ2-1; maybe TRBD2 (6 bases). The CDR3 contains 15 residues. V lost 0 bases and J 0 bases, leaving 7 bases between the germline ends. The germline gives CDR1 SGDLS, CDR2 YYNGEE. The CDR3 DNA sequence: TGTGCCAGCAGCGTAGGGACTAACTCCTACAATGAGCAGTTCTTC. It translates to CASSVGTNSYNEQFF.

CDR3 loop: CATSKERPLEAFF. The DNA for the CDR3 is TGTGCCACCAGCAAGGAGCGGCCTCTTGAAGCTTTCTTT. The V and J genes are TRBV15 and TRBJ1-1; no clear D gene. This CDR3 comprises 13 residues. V dropped 4 bases and J dropped 7 bases, with 13 bases sitting between them. CDR1 LNHNV and CDR2 YYDKDF come from the germline V gene (reference sequence).

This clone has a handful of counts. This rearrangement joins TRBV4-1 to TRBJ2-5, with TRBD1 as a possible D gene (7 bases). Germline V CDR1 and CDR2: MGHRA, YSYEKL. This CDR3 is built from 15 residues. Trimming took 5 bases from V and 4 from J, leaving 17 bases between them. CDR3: CASSDLQGGSETQYF. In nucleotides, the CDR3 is TGCGCCAGCAGCGACCTTCAGGGGGGCTCAGAGACCCAGTACTTC.

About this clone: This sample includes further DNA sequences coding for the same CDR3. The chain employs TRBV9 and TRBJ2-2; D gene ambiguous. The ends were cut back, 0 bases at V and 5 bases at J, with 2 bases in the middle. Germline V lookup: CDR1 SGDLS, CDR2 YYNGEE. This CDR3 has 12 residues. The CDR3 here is CASSVATGELFF. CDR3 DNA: TGTGCCAGCAGCGTAGCTACCGGGGAGCTGTTTTTT.

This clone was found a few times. DNA of the CDR3: TGCGCCAGCAGCCGGGACCCGGGGGGTGATGAAAAACTGTTTTTT. Translated: CASSRDPGGDEKLFF. The chain links TRBV4-3 to TRBJ1-4, with D possibly being TRBD1 (5 bases). The CDR3 runs to 15 residues. Germline V gene sequence: CDR1 LGHNA, CDR2 YSLEER. V was pared by 4 bases and J by 6 bases, with 15 bases between.

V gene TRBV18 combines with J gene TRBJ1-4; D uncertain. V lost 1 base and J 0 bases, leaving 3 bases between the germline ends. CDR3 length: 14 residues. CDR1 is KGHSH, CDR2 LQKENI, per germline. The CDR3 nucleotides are TGTGCCAGCTCACCACTCGCAACTAATGAAAAACTGTTTTTT. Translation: CASSPLATNEKLFF.

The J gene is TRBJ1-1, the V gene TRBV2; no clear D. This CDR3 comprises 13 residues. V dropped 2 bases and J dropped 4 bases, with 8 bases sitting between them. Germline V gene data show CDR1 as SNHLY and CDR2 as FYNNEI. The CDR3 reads CASSERGITEAFF. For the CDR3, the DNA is TGTGCCAGCAGTGAAAGAGGGATCACTGAAGCTTTCTTT.

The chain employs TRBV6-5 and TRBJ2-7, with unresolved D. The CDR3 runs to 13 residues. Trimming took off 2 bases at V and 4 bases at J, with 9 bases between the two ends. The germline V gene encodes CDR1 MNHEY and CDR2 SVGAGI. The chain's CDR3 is CASSYAVAYEQYF. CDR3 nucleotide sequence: TGTGCCAGCAGTTACGCCGTCGCGTACGAGCAGTACTTC.

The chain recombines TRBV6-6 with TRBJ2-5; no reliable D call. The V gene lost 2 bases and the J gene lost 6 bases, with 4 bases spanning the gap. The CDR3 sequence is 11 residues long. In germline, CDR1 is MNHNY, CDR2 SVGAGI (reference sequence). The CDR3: CASSYEKTQYF. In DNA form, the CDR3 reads TGTGCCAGCAGTTACGAGAAGACCCAGTACTTC.

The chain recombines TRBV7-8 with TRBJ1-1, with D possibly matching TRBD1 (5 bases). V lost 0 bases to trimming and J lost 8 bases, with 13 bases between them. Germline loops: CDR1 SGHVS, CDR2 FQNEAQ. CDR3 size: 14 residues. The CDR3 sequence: CASSLAQGAGEAFF. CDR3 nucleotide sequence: TGTGCCAGCAGCTTAGCGCAAGGGGCCGGGGAAGCTTTCTTT.

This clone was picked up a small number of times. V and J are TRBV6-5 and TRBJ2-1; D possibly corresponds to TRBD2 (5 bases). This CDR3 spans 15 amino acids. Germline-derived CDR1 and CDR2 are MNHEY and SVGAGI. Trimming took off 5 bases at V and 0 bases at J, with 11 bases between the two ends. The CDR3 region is CASSMDSSSYNEQFF. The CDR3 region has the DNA TGTGCCAGCAGTATGGACTCGAGCTCCTACAATGAGCAGTTCTTC.

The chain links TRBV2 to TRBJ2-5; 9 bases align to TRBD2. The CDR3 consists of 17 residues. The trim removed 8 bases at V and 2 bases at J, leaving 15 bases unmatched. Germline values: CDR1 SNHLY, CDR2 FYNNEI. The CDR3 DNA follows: TGTGCCAGCCCTGCCCGGCCTCTAGCGGGGAATCAAGAGACCCAGTACTTC. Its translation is CASPARPLAGNQETQYF.